Here is one T cell receptor beta chain with its context. The data were taken from a study of blood T cell repertoires in COVID-19. Study-level background: Sample material is recorded as cDNA or gDNA derived from T cells, B-cell-depleted T cells, or PBMCs.

V lost 6 bases and J 0 bases, leaving 10 bases between the germline ends. The length of the CDR3 is 14 residues. Germline-derived CDR1 and CDR2 are SNHLY and FYNNEI. How the authors handled the data: Amplifying reference gene primers gave estimates of nucleated cell counts. Clones were sequenced by immunoSEQ multiplex PCR, and TCRdb holds only the in-frame ones, with some missing. V, J and clone size are taken as reported in that table, and D and trimming were inferred from the DNA itself. The repertoire holds roughly 320,000 clones, with over 80% as singletons. The rearrangement links TRBV2 to TRBJ2-3; D might be TRBD1 (6 bases). The sequenced sample was peripheral blood. This TCR came from a woman aged 45 to 65 with COVID-19, enrolled during active disease. Here the CDR3 reads CASRLDRSTDTQYF. CDR3 sequence (DNA): TGTGCCAGCAGACTGGACAGAAGCACAGATACGCAGTATTTT.